Shown below are 27 T cell receptor beta chains from a single sample sequenced in a study of graft-versus-host responses after intestinal transplantation. The assay was immunoSEQ multiplex PCR, and TCRdb's table has in-frame clones only and misses some. The sample carries about 91,000 clones, 75% to 95% recorded once. These receptors have no identified antigens. Source: unstimulated CD4+ T cells sorted from spleen or lymph node cells, taken before transplant. The source of these receptors is a human donor who was the organ donor for an intestinal transplant.

The V gene is TRBV18, the J gene TRBJ2-5, with a tentative D call TRBD2 (6 bases). The germline CDR1 and CDR2 sequences are KGHSH and LQKENI. The ends were cut back, 1 base at V and 3 bases at J, with 12 bases in the middle. This CDR3 contains 15 residues. CDR3 in amino acids: CASSPRRTTEETQYF. CDR3 in DNA: TGTGCCAGCTCACCACGAAGGACTACCGAAGAGACCCAGTACTTC.

This sequence joins TRBV5-1 and TRBJ1-4; D is possibly TRBD1 (5 bases). Trimming took off 1 base at V and 0 bases at J, with 10 bases between the two ends. CDR1 is SGHRS and CDR2 is YFSETQ in the germline V gene. This CDR3 is built from 16 residues. The CDR3 loop is CASSLFQTATNEKLFF. The CDR3 DNA is TGCGCCAGCAGCTTGTTCCAGACAGCAACTAATGAAAAACTGTTTTTT. Based on the CDR3 plus reference TRBV5-1 and TRBJ1-4, the full variable domain is KAGVTQTPRYLIKTRGQQVTLSCSPISGHRSVSWYQQTPGQGLQFLFEYFSETQRNKGNFPGRFSGRQFSNSRSEMNVSTLELGDSALYLCASSLFQTATNEKLFFGSGTQLSVL.

This chain joins TRBV28 and TRBJ1-5; 8 bases agree with TRBD1. The germline gives CDR1 MDHEN, CDR2 SYDVKM. This CDR3 region has 20 residues. After removal of 7 bases from V and 2 bases from J, the junction contained 22 bases not matched to a gene. Here the CDR3 DNA reads TGTGCCAGCACCAGCAGCTTGGACAGGGAGGGGGAGAAGGGCAATCAGCCCCAGCATTTT. The encoded protein is CASTSSLDREGEKGNQPQHF. The variable domain in full, completed from reference TRBV28 and TRBJ1-5, reads DVKVTQSSRYLVKRTGEKVFLECVQDMDHENMFWYRQDPGLGLRLIYFSYDVKMKEKGDIPEGYSVSREKKERFSLILESASTNQTSMYLCASTSSLDREGEKGNQPQHFGDGTRLSIL.

The rearrangement joins TRBV30 to TRBJ1-2; 10 bases are a match to TRBD1. V was pared by 2 bases and J by 0 bases, with 9 bases of the junction left unmatched. CDR3 length: 17 amino acids. The V gene's germline CDR1 is GTSNPN and CDR2 SVGIG (reference sequence). For the CDR3, the DNA is TGTGCCTGGAGTCGCCTGGGACAGGGGATAACTAACTATGGCTACACCTTC. Protein: CAWSRLGQGITNYGYTF.

This chain joins TRBV6-6 and TRBJ2-5; 10 bases fit TRBD2. This CDR3 contains 15 residues. Germline values: CDR1 MNHNY, CDR2 SVGAGI (reference sequence). V lost 7 bases to trimming and J lost 5 bases; unmatched junction nucleotides: 10. CDR3 nucleotide sequence: TGTGCCAGCATAGGGAGACTAGCGGGTCAGGAGACCCAGTACTTC. It specifies CASIGRLAGQETQYF.

The count of this clone is one. The genes are TRBV28 and TRBJ2-1; tentative D call: TRBD1 (6 bases). This CDR3 spans 15 amino acids. CDR1 is MDHEN and CDR2 is SYDVKM in the germline V gene. Trimming cost V 7 bases and J 6 bases, with 19 bases left between them. For the CDR3, the DNA is TGTGCCAGCACCCCCAGCTATACAGGGACCAATGAGCAGTTCTTC. Translated: CASTPSYTGTNEQFF.

The chain combines TRBV21-1 with TRBJ2-3; the D segment call TRBD2 is taken from the table without a DNA check. TRBV21-1 is designated a pseudogene. The CDR3 runs to 18 residues. CDR3: CASSKCPRLAGSTDTQYF. CDR3 DNA sequence: TGTGCCAGCAGCAAATGCCCCCGACTAGCGGGAAGTACAGATACGCAGTATTTT.

V usage is TRBV19 and J usage is TRBJ1-6; D is unclear. The CDR3 runs 14 residues. CDR1 LNHDA and CDR2 SQIVND come from the germline V gene (reference sequence). With 5 bases removed from V and 6 bases from J, the gap between germline ends came to 11 bases. Written as DNA, the CDR3 is TGTGCCAGTAGTGAGACTCTTGGTAATTCACCCCTCCACTTT. Residues: CASSETLGNSPLHF.

The chain is built from TRBV11-3 and TRBJ2-1; D ambiguous. CDR1 SGHNT and CDR2 YENEEA come from the germline V gene. CDR3 length: 14 amino acids. The germline V and J ends were trimmed by 2 bases and 4 bases, with 9 bases remaining between them. The CDR3 reads CASSLSTTYNEQFF. The DNA of the CDR3 is TGTGCCAGCAGCTTAAGCACTACATACAATGAGCAGTTCTTC.

The rearrangement uses TRBV6-1 and TRBJ1-5, with D unclear. The CDR3 extends over 13 amino acids. Trimming cost V 0 bases and J 6 bases, with 6 bases left between them. Germline CDR1 MNHNS, CDR2 SASEGT. This CDR3 reads CASSEAGVQPQHF. CDR3 DNA sequence: TGTGCCAGCAGTGAAGCCGGGGTTCAGCCCCAGCATTTT.

This rearrangement joins TRBV11-3 to TRBJ2-7, with a possible D match to TRBD1 (6 bases). Deletions cut 5 bases from V and 0 bases from J, with 20 bases between. Germline assignment: CDR1 SGHNT and CDR2 YENEEA. This CDR3 contains 17 residues. The CDR3 bases are TGTGCCAGCAGCCCACACTATACCCCCAGGGGCTCCTACGAGCAGTACTTC. It is translated as CASSPHYTPRGSYEQYF.

The chain has TRBV10-3 and TRBJ2-7; 9 positions agree with TRBD1. The V gene end was trimmed by 9 bases and the J gene end by 6 bases; junction bases not matched to a gene: 9. The CDR3 has 13 residues. The V gene's germline CDR1 is ENHRY and CDR2 SYGVKD. CDR3 amino acids: CAIKPGQGREQYF. The CDR3 DNA reads TGTGCCATAAAGCCGGGACAGGGCCGCGAGCAGTACTTC.

The chain has TRBV9 and TRBJ2-1; 11 nucleotides agree with TRBD2. The CDR3 extends over 15 amino acids. J was trimmed by 9 bases and V by 4 bases; bases with no gene match: 9. CDR1 SGDLS and CDR2 YYNGEE come from the germline V gene. CDR3 DNA sequence: TGTGCCAGCAGCTTTTATAGCGGGGGGGCCACTGAGCAGTTCTTC. The encoded protein is CASSFYSGGATEQFF.

The chain couples TRBV19 to TRBJ1-1; 9 bases align to TRBD1. CDR1 is LNHDA and CDR2 is SQIVND in the germline V gene (reference sequence). Trimming cost V 7 bases and J 3 bases; bases outside gene matches: 9. This CDR3 is built from 15 residues. For the CDR3, the DNA is TGTGCCAGTACCCAACAGGGGGCCGGGCACACTGAAGCTTTCTTT. It encodes CASTQQGAGHTEAFF.

The rearrangement uses TRBV5-5 and TRBJ2-3, with 10 bases identical to TRBD2. Germline trimming cut 4 bases from V and 1 base from J; bases unmatched to any gene: 9. CDR1 and CDR2 from the germline V gene are SGHKS and YYEKEE (reference sequence). The CDR3 has 17 amino acids. This CDR3 reads CASSIAGGDPGTDTQYF. The CDR3, as DNA: TGTGCCAGCAGCATAGCGGGGGGTGACCCTGGCACAGATACGCAGTATTTT.

The chain uses TRBV27 and TRBJ2-1, with 7 bases identical to TRBD1. Germline-derived CDR1 and CDR2 are MNHEY and SMNVEV (reference sequence). CDR3 length: 14 amino acids. The V gene end was trimmed by 4 bases and the J gene end by 7 bases; junction bases not matched to a gene: 7. CDR3 amino acids: CASSYMTGNNEQFF. The CDR3, as DNA: TGTGCCAGCAGTTACATGACAGGGAATAATGAGCAGTTCTTC.

The chain couples TRBV28 to TRBJ2-7; 11 positions match TRBD2. The CDR3 is made up of 18 amino acids. Germline loops: CDR1 MDHEN, CDR2 SYDVKM. Unmatched junction bases numbered 16, after V lost 3 bases and J lost 6 bases. For the CDR3, the DNA is TGTGCCAGCAGTTTCACCGACGGTCCGGGGCTAGCGGGAGGCGAGCAGTACTTC. Amino acids: CASSFTDGPGLAGGEQYF.

The chain uses TRBV5-1 and TRBJ1-1, with TRBD1 identical over 8 bases. The V gene end was trimmed by 0 bases and the J gene end by 1 base; junction bases not matched to a gene: 2. The CDR3 runs 15 residues. The germline CDR1 and CDR2 sequences are SGHRS and YFSETQ. CDR3 sequence reads: CASSLGQGANTEAFF. The CDR3 coding sequence is TGCGCCAGCAGCTTGGGGCAGGGGGCGAACACTGAAGCTTTCTTT.

This clone was seen only once. The chain is built from TRBV28 and TRBJ1-2; TRBD1 is a possible D gene (6 bases). V was pared by 6 bases and J by 2 bases, with 10 bases between. CDR3 length: 13 amino acids. Germline V gives CDR1 MDHEN, CDR2 SYDVKM. DNA for the CDR3: TGTGCCAGCAGACCTGGACAGAACTATGGCTACACCTTC. As protein: CASRPGQNYGYTF.

This sequence joins TRBV7-9 and TRBJ1-4; 7 bases map to TRBD1. Trimming cost V 3 bases and J 5 bases; bases outside gene matches: 3. CDR1 and CDR2 from the germline V gene are SEHNR and FQNEAQ (reference sequence). CDR3 length: 14 amino acids. CDR3 amino acids: CASSFDRANEKLFF. DNA of the CDR3: TGTGCCAGCAGCTTCGACAGGGCGAATGAAAAACTGTTTTTT.

V is TRBV7-9 and J is TRBJ1-1; D is uncertain. The germline gives CDR1 SEHNR, CDR2 FQNEAQ (reference sequence). This CDR3 comprises 13 residues. Trimming took 1 base from V and 1 from J, leaving 4 bases between them. This chain's CDR3 is CASSLGQNTEAFF. The CDR3, as DNA: TGTGCCAGCAGCTTAGGGCAGAACACTGAAGCTTTCTTT. The whole variable domain, remainder taken from reference TRBV7-9 and TRBJ1-1, is DTGVSQNPRHKITKRGQNVTFRCDPISEHNRLYWYRQTLGQGPEFLTYFQNEAQLEKSRLLSDRFSAERPKGSFSTLEIQRTEQGDSAMYLCASSLGQNTEAFFGQGTRLTVV.

The table lists this clone with a count of one. The rearrangement uses TRBV6-5 and TRBJ1-2, with 8 bases fitting TRBD1. CDR1 and CDR2 (germline): MNHEY, SVGAGI. This CDR3 has 13 residues. The V segment lost 5 bases and the J segment 4 bases; nucleotides outside the gene matches: 3. The chain's CDR3 is CASSHDRGYGYTF. CDR3 nucleotides: TGTGCCAGCAGTCACGACAGGGGCTATGGCTACACCTTC.

This clone was picked up a small number of times. The rearrangement uses TRBV11-3 and TRBJ1-2; D gene ambiguous. V lost 5 bases to trimming and J lost 4 bases, with 17 bases between them. The CDR3 has 15 amino acids. Germline loops: CDR1 SGHNT, CDR2 YENEEA. The CDR3 is CASSPGRLGIYGYTF. CDR3 in DNA: TGTGCCAGCAGCCCCGGTCGGCTGGGCATCTATGGCTACACCTTC.

The chain recombines TRBV29-1 with TRBJ2-7; D is unclear. CDR3 length equals 10 residues. Per the germline V gene, CDR1 is SQVTM and CDR2 is ANQGSEA. The V gene lost 4 bases and the J gene lost 5 bases, with 6 bases spanning the gap. For the CDR3, the DNA is TGCAGCGTTGGCCAGAACGAGCAGTACTTC. It yields the protein CSVGQNEQYF.

The chain carries TRBV5-1 and TRBJ1-4; D possibly corresponds to TRBD1 (5 bases). Germline V gene lookup returns CDR1 SGHRS and CDR2 YFSETQ. The CDR3 runs 15 residues. With 7 bases removed from V and 8 bases from J, the gap between germline ends came to 21 bases. CDR3 in amino acids: CASAPDGGLQEKLFF. The CDR3 nucleotides are TGCGCCAGCGCCCCCGACGGGGGACTGCAGGAAAAACTGTTTTTT.

This clone appeared a few times. The chain couples TRBV9 to TRBJ2-3; 8 nucleotides match TRBD2. Trimming took 1 base from V and 3 from J; bases not matched to a gene: 4. The CDR3 contains 15 residues. Germline values: CDR1 SGDLS, CDR2 YYNGEE. The CDR3 region is CASSVQGLGTDTQYF. CDR3 coding DNA: TGTGCCAGCAGCGTACAGGGACTAGGGACAGATACGCAGTATTTT.

This clone occurred once. CDR3 coding DNA: TGTGCCAGCAGCAATACCCGGGAATCGGGAGAAGCTTTCTTT. Translation: CASSNTRESGEAFF. The chain combines TRBV21-1 with TRBJ1-1. TRBV21-1 is reported as a pseudogene. This CDR3 is built from 14 residues.